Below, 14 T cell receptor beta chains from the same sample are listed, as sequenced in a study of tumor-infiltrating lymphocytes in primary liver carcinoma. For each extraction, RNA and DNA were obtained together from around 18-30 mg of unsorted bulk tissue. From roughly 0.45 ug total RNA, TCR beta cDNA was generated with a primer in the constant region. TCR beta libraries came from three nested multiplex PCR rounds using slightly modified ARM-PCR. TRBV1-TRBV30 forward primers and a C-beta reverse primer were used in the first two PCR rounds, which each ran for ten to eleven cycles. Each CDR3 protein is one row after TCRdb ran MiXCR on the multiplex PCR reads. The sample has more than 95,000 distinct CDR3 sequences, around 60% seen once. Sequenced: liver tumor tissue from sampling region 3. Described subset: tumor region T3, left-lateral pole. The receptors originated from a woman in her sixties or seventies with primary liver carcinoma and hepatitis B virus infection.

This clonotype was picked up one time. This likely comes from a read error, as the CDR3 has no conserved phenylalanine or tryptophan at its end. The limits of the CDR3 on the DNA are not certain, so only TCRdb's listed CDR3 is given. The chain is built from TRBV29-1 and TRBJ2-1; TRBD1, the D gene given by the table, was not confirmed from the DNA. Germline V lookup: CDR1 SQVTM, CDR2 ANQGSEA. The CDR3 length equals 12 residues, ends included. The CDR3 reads CSVRGFNNELFL.

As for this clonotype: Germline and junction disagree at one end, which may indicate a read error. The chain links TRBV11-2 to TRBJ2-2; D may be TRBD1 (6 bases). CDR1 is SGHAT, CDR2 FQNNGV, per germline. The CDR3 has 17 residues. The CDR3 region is CVSSLRVTGLNTGELYF. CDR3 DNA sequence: TGTGTCAGCAGCTTACGGGTGACAGGCTTGAACACCGGGGAGTTGTATTTT.

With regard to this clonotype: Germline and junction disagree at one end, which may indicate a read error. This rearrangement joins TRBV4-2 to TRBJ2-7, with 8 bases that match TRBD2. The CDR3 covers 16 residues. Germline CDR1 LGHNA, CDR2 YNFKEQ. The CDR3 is CASNQGSGSGSAEQYF. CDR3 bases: TGTGCCAGCAACCAAGGCTCGGGAAGCGGGAGTGCCGAGCAGTACTTC.

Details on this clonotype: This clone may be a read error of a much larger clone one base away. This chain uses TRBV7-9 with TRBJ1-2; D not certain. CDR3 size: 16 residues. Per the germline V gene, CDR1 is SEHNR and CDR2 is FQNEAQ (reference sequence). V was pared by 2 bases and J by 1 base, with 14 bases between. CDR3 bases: TGTGCCAGCAGCTTAAACCCGGGAGAGGTTAACTATGGCTACACCTTC. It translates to CASSLNPGEVNYGYTF. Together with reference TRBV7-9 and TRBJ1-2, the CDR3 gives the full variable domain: DTGVSQNPRHKITKRGQNVTFRCDPISEHNRLYWYRQTLGQGPEFLTYFQNEAQLEKSRLLSDRFSAERPKGSFSTLEIQRTEQGDSAMYLCASSLNPGEVNYGYTFGSGTRLTVV.

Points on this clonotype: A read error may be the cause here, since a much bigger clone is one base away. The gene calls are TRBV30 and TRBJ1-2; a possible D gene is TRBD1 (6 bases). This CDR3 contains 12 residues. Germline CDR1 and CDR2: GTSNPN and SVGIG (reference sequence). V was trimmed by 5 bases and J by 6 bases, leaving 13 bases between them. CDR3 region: CAWVGTIHGYTF. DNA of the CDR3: TGTGCCTGGGTGGGGACAATCCATGGCTACACCTTC.

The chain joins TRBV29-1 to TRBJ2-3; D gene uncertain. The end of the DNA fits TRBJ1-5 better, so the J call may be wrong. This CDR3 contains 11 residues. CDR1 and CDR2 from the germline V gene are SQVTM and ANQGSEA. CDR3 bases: TGCAGCGTTGAGGATACAGATACGCAGCATTTT. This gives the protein CSVEDTDTQHF.

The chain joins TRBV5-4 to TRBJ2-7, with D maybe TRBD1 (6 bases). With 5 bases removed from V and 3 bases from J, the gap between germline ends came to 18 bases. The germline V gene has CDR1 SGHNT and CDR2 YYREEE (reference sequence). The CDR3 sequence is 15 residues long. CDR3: CASSTDRWSFYEQYF. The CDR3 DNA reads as TGTGCCAGCAGTACAGACAGGTGGTCCTTCTACGAGCAGTACTTC.

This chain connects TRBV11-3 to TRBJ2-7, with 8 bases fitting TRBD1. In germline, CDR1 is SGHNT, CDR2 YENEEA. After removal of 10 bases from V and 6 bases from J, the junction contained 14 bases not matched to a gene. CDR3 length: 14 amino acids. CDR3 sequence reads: CAIGRLGQGCEQYF. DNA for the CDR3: TGTGCCATCGGCAGACTCGGACAGGGATGCGAGCAGTACTTC. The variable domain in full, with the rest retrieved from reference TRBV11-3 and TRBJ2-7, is EAGVVQSPRYKIIEKKQPVAFWCNPISGHNTLYWYLQNLGQGPELLIRYENEEAVDDSQLPKDRFSAERLKGVDSTLKIQPAELGDSAVYLCAIGRLGQGCEQYFGPGTRLTVT.

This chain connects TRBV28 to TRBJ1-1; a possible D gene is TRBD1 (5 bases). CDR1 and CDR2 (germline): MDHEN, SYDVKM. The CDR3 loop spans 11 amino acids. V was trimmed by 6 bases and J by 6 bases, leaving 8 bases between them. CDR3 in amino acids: CASRTGPEAFF. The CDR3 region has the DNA TGTGCCAGCAGGACGGGACCTGAAGCTTTCTTT. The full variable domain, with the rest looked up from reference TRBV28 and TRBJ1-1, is DVKVTQSSRYLVKRTGEKVFLECVQDMDHENMFWYRQDPGLGLRLIYFSYDVKMKEKGDIPEGYSVSREKKERFSLILESASTNQTSMYLCASRTGPEAFFGQGTRLTVV.

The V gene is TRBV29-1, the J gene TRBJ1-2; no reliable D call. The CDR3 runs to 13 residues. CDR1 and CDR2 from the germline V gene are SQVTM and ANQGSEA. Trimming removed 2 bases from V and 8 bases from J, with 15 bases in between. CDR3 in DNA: TGCAGCGTTGAAATAGGGAGCGAGAGAGGCTACACCTTC. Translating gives CSVEIGSERGYTF.

CDR3 coding DNA: TGCGCCAGCAGCTTGGGAGGGATGGGGACTGAAGCTTTCTTT. It translates to CASSLGGMGTEAFF. This chain connects TRBV5-1 to TRBJ1-1; the D is unclear. CDR1 and CDR2 from the germline V gene are SGHRS and YFSETQ. Trimming took 0 bases from V and 5 from J, leaving 11 bases between them. This CDR3 has 14 amino acids. The full variable domain, with the rest looked up from reference TRBV5-1 and TRBJ1-1, is KAGVTQTPRYLIKTRGQQVTLSCSPISGHRSVSWYQQTPGQGLQFLFEYFSETQRNKGNFPGRFSGRQFSNSRSEMNVSTLELGDSALYLCASSLGGMGTEAFFGQGTRLTVV.

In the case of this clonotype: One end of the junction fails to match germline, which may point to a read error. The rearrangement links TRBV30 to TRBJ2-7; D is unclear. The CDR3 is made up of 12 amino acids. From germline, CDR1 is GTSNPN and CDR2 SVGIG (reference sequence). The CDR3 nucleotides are TGTGACTGGAAACGGTCCACCTGCGAGCAGTACTTC. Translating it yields CDWKRSTCEQYF.

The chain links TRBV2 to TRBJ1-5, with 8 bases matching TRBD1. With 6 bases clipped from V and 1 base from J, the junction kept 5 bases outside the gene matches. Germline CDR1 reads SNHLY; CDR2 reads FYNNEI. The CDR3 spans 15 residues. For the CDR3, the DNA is TGTGCCAGCAGAGCTCAGGGGGCAAGCAATCAGCCCCAGCATTTT. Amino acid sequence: CASRAQGASNQPQHF.

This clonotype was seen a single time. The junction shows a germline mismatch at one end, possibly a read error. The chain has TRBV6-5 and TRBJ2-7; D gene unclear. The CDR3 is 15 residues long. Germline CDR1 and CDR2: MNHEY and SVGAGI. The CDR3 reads CASSLDGLVPYEQYF. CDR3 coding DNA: TGTGCTAGCAGCCTTGACGGGTTGGTCCCCTACGAGCAGTACTTC.